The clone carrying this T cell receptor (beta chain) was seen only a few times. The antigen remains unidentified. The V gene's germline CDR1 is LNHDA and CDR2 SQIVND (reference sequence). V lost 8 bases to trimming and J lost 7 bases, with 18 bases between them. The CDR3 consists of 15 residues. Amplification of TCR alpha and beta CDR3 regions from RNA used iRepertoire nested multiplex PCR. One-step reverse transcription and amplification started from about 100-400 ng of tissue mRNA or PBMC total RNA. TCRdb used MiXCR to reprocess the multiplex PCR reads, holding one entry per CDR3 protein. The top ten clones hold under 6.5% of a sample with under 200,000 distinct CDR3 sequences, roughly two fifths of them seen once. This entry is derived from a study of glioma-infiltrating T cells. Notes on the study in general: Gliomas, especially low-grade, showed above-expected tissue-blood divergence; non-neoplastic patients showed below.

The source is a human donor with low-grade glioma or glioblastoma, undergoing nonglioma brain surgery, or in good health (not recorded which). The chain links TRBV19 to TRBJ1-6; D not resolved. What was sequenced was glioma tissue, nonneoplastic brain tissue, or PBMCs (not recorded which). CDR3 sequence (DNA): TGTGCCAGTTGGCAGCCGATTCTCAAAAATTCACCCCTCCACTTT. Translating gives CASWQPILKNSPLHF.